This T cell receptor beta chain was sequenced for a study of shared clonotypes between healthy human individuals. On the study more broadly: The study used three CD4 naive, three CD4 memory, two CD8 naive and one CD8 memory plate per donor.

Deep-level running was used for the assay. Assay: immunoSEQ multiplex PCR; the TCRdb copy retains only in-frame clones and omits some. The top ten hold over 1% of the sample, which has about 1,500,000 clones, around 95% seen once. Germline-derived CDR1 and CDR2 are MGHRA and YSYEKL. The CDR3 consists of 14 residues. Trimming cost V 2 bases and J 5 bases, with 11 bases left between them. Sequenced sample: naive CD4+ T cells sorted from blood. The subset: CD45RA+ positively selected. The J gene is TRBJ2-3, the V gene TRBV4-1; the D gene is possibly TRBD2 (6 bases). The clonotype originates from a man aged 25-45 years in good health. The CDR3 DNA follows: TGCGCCAGCAGCCAAAAGTCGGGGGAAGATACGCAGTATTTT. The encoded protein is CASSQKSGEDTQYF.